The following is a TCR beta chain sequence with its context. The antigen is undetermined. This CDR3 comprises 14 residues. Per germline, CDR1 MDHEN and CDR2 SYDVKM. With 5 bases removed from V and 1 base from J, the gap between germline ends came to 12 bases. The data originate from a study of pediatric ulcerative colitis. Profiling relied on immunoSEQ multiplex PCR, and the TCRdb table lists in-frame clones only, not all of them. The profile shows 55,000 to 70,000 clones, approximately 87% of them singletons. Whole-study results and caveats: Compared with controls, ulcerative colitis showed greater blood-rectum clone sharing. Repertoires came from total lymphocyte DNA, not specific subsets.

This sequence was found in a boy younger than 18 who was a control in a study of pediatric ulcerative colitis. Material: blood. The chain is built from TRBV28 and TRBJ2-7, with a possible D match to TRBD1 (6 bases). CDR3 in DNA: TGTGCCAGCAGTGGAACAGGGTTTTCCTACGAGCAGTACTTC. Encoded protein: CASSGTGFSYEQYF. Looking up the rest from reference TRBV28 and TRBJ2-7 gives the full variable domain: DVKVTQSSRYLVKRTGEKVFLECVQDMDHENMFWYRQDPGLGLRLIYFSYDVKMKEKGDIPEGYSVSREKKERFSLILESASTNQTSMYLCASSGTGFSYEQYFGPGTRLTVT.